The 10 T cell receptor beta chains given below trace back to one sample, sequenced in a study of CXCR3-negative and CXCR3-positive naive CD8 T cells. Points from the study as a whole: TRB CDR3s were more hydrophobic in CXCR3-positive than in CXCR3-negative naive cells.

The authors prepared UMI-labeled TRB cDNA libraries by 5' RACE. TCRdb re-called the 5' RACE reads and shows each CDR3 protein once, DNA omitted. The listing contains more than 75,000 distinct CDR3 sequences. These receptors are not linked to any known antigen. The sequenced material came from naive CXCR3+ CD8+ T cells from blood. Subset in this sample: CD45RO-CCR7+CD27+CD95- naive CD8+ T cells expressing CXCR3 (TNR3+). The source is a human donor in good health. Some clones in this sample may be carry-over from other donors' samples.

The gene calls are TRBV29-1 and TRBJ1-1; as DNA is missing, the TRBD1 call by TCRdb cannot be tested. The CDR3 sequence is 11 residues long. Germline V gene lookup returns CDR1 SQVTM and CDR2 ANQGSEA. CDR3 in amino acids: CSVEGRVAAFF.

J is TRBJ2-3 and V is TRBV7-9. The germline CDR1 and CDR2 sequences are SEHNR and FQNEAQ (reference sequence). The CDR3 spans 15 residues. The chain's CDR3 is CASSLPGVAWDTQYF. Variable domain in full (rest from reference TRBV7-9 and TRBJ2-3): DTGVSQNPRHKITKRGQNVTFRCDPISEHNRLYWYRQTLGQGPEFLTYFQNEAQLEKSRLLSDRFSAERPKGSFSTLEIQRTEQGDSAMYLCASSLPGVAWDTQYFGPGTRLTVL.

The rearrangement joins TRBV13 to TRBJ2-5; there is no DNA to check the TCRdb D call of TRBD2. The V gene's germline CDR1 is PRHDT and CDR2 FYEKMQ (reference sequence). The CDR3 is 14 residues long. CDR3 loop: CASSLEGNRETQYF.

The chain carries TRBV27 and TRBJ2-3. Per the germline V gene, CDR1 is MNHEY and CDR2 is SMNVEV (reference sequence). The CDR3 is 12 residues long. CDR3 amino acids: CASSLLGDTQYF.

The chain combines TRBV7-6 with TRBJ1-5. The CDR3 has 13 amino acids. Germline CDR1 is SGHVS and CDR2 is FNYEAQ. The CDR3 sequence: CASSRGENQPQHF.

The chain is built from TRBV23-1 and TRBJ1-2; TCRdb's D call, TRBD1, is unchecked because there is no DNA. TRBV23-1 is recorded as an ORF, its role being uncertain. The CDR3 covers 16 residues. This CDR3 is CASSLLTPGQGSGYTF.

The rearrangement links TRBV28 to TRBJ1-2; the D gene TCRdb calls, TRBD1, cannot be checked with no DNA. CDR1 and CDR2 from the germline V gene are MDHEN and SYDVKM. The CDR3 extends over 13 amino acids. CDR3 loop: CASSTTGDHGYTF.

This sequence joins TRBV5-1 and TRBJ2-1; TCRdb's D call, TRBD1, is unchecked because there is no DNA. Germline-derived CDR1 and CDR2 are SGHRS and YFSETQ. The CDR3 extends over 15 amino acids. CDR3 sequence: CASSLSGTVYNEQFF.

This chain joins TRBV25-1 and TRBJ1-1. CDR1 is MGHDK, CDR2 SYGVNS, per germline. There are 12 residues in the CDR3. CDR3 residues: CASSDENTEAFF.

The chain recombines TRBV28 with TRBJ2-5. The CDR3 sequence is 14 residues long. The germline gives CDR1 MDHEN, CDR2 SYDVKM. The CDR3 sequence is CASSLFSFAATQYF. The full variable domain, with the rest looked up from reference TRBV28 and TRBJ2-5, is DVKVTQSSRYLVKRTGEKVFLECVQDMDHENMFWYRQDPGLGLRLIYFSYDVKMKEKGDIPEGYSVSREKKERFSLILESASTNQTSMYLCASSLFSFAATQYFGPGTRLLVL.